This T cell receptor (beta chain) was retrieved from a study of Ad26.COV2.S vaccination and SARS-CoV-2 variants. Produced via immunoSEQ multiplex PCR; TCRdb's table is partial and in-frame only. The sample lists roughly 700,000 clones, approximately 88% occurring once. Treatment reported: approximately 18 received Ad26.COV2.S at low or high dose, single or two shots; 5 received placebo; per-sample allocation not given. Sampling occurred on day 63 after the first vaccine or placebo injection. V trimming: 6 bases; J trimming: 5 bases; junction bases outside the gene matches: 6. CDR1 is LNHDA, CDR2 SQIVND, per germline (reference sequence). This CDR3 contains 13 residues.

The genes are TRBV19 and TRBJ2-5, with TRBD1 identical over 7 bases. This specimen consisted of peripheral blood, obtained in a trial of Ad26.COV2.S vaccine versus placebo. This sequence was found in a person between 18 and 65 years old who received the Ad26.COV2.S COVID-19 vaccine or a placebo. CDR3 loop: CASRGRGSETQYF. In DNA form, the CDR3 reads TGTGCCAGTAGAGGCAGGGGGTCGGAGACCCAGTACTTC.